The 11 T cell receptor beta chains below all came from one sample that was sequenced in a study of spatial heterogeneity in lung cancer. Each CDR3 protein is one row after TCRdb ran MiXCR on the 5' RACE reads. The table includes about 28,000 distinct CDR3 sequences, approximately 8.1% detected once. The time point here: sample taken at primary tumor resection. Unsorted whole RNA samples from tumor, nontumor lung or frozen PBMC were sequenced. The sequenced sample was PBMCs, obtained at surgery. Source of these receptors: a female donor with early-stage non-small cell lung cancer.

This clonotype has at least ten counts. This chain uses TRBV27 with TRBJ2-3; TRBD2 matches at 13 bases. J was trimmed by 6 bases and V by 4 bases; bases with no gene match: 10. CDR1 MNHEY and CDR2 SMNVEV come from the germline V gene (reference sequence). CDR3 length: 17 amino acids. Here the CDR3 reads CASSSLTSGRRSDTQYF. The CDR3 DNA is TGTGCCAGCAGTTCATTGACTAGCGGGAGGAGATCCGATACGCAGTATTTT.

The V call is TRBV7-9, the J call TRBJ2-2; D may be TRBD1 (6 bases). The CDR3 is 17 amino acids. Germline V gene sequence: CDR1 SEHNR, CDR2 FQNEAQ (reference sequence). V gave up 5 bases and J gave up 0 bases, with 16 bases separating them. This CDR3 reads CASSLTRGIANTGELFF. For the CDR3, the DNA is TGTGCCAGCAGCCTTACCAGGGGAATCGCGAACACCGGGGAGCTGTTTTTT.

This clonotype was observed many times. V is TRBV7-8 and J is TRBJ1-1, with D possibly matching TRBD1 (5 bases). The CDR3 has 16 amino acids. V was cut by 5 bases and J by 1 base, with 17 bases left in between. Germline V CDR1 and CDR2: SGHVS, FQNEAQ. CDR3 DNA: TGTGCCAGCAGCCCCACTAGGGGAGCCGCGAACACTGAAGCTTTCTTT. Translation gives CASSPTRGAANTEAFF.

The rearrangement links TRBV7-2 to TRBJ2-6; D gene uncertain. The CDR3 totals 15 residues. Trimming cost V 1 base and J 2 bases, with 6 bases left between them. Germline CDR1 SGHTA, CDR2 FQGNSA. DNA of the CDR3: TGTGCCAGCAGCTTAGGTAGCACTGGGGCCAACGTCCTGACTTTC. This sequence encodes CASSLGSTGANVLTF.

Ten or more counts support this clonotype. This chain uses TRBV4-3 with TRBJ1-2, with TRBD1 identical over 8 bases. This CDR3 spans 18 amino acids. V lost 1 base and J lost 3; bases outside the gene matches: 13. The V gene's germline CDR1 is LGHNA and CDR2 YSLEER. This CDR3 reads CASSQVWETGGGYYGYTF. CDR3 bases: TGCGCCAGCAGCCAAGTTTGGGAAACAGGGGGAGGATACTATGGCTACACCTTC.

This clonotype occurred many times. The chain uses TRBV28 and TRBJ2-3; 10 bases match TRBD1. The CDR3 totals 16 residues. V dropped 5 bases and J dropped 8; count of bases not matched to a gene: 13. Germline V gives CDR1 MDHEN, CDR2 SYDVKM. CDR3 region: CASSPIGQGGRGTQYF. CDR3 coding DNA: TGTGCCAGCAGTCCCATCGGACAGGGGGGGAGGGGTACGCAGTATTTT.

This clonotype was observed a handful of times. The chain is built from TRBV2 and TRBJ2-3; TRBD2 matches 9 bases. Per the germline V gene, CDR1 is SNHLY and CDR2 is FYNNEI. The CDR3 extends over 14 amino acids. Germline trimming cut 7 bases from V and 0 bases from J; bases unmatched to any gene: 2. The CDR3 sequence is CASTAGGSTDTQYF. The CDR3 DNA reads as TGTGCCAGCACAGCGGGAGGTAGCACAGATACGCAGTATTTT. Filled out from reference TRBV2 and TRBJ2-3, the complete variable domain reads EPEVTQTPSHQVTQMGQEVILRCVPISNHLYFYWYRQILGQKVEFLVSFYNNEISEKSEIFDDQFSVERPDGSNFTLKIRSTKLEDSAMYFCASTAGGSTDTQYFGPGTRLTVL.

This rearrangement joins TRBV4-3 to TRBJ2-1; 7 positions match TRBD2. Germline CDR1 reads LGHNA; CDR2 reads YSLEER. The CDR3 is 17 residues long. V gave up 1 base and J gave up 2 bases; unmatched junction bases: 8. The CDR3 bases are TGCGCCAGCAGCCAAGGAGTCGCGGGAGAAACCTACAATGAGCAGTTCTTC. Its protein is CASSQGVAGETYNEQFF.

This clonotype was counted ten times or more. The chain uses TRBV6-1 and TRBJ2-1; TRBD1 is a possible D gene (6 bases). The germline V gene has CDR1 MNHNS and CDR2 SASEGT. This CDR3 comprises 15 residues. Trimming shortened V by 3 bases and J by 3 bases, and 12 bases separated the two germline ends. The CDR3 region has the DNA TGTGCCAGCAGTGATCCGGGACAACTCTACAATGAGCAGTTCTTC. Translating it yields CASSDPGQLYNEQFF.

This clonotype has more than one count but fewer than ten. This chain connects TRBV20-1 to TRBJ2-3; 10 positions match TRBD2. This CDR3 has 15 amino acids. J was trimmed by 4 bases and V by 4 bases; bases with no gene match: 8. Looked up from germline, CDR1 is DFQATT and CDR2 is SNEGSKA (reference sequence). Written as DNA, the CDR3 is TGCAGTGCTACCTCTAGCGGGAGTAACCCAGATACGCAGTATTTT. The encoded protein is CSATSSGSNPDTQYF.

V usage is TRBV5-1 and J usage is TRBJ2-7, with D possibly being TRBD2 (5 bases). V lost 2 bases, J lost 0 bases, and 12 bases lay in between. Germline CDR1 reads SGHRS; CDR2 reads YFSETQ. This CDR3 is built from 15 residues. The CDR3 here is CASSFGLASSYEQYF. CDR3 coding DNA: TGCGCCAGCAGCTTCGGACTGGCCTCCTCCTACGAGCAGTACTTC.